This TCR beta chain was identified in a study of blood T cell repertoires in COVID-19. Study at large: The cDNA or gDNA used as material had been derived from T cells, B-cell-depleted T cells, or PBMCs.

This CDR3 spans 14 amino acids. Germline assignment: CDR1 KGHDR and CDR2 SFDVKD. V lost 5 bases and J lost 3; bases outside the gene matches: 3. Repertoires were generated with immunoSEQ multiplex PCR, while TCRdb's copy carries only in-frame clones and drops some. The sample consists of approximately 210,000 clones, roughly nine tenths of them appearing once. Sample: peripheral blood. The source of this sequence is a man aged 35-49 years with acute or convalescent COVID-19. The rearrangement joins TRBV24-1 to TRBJ1-5, with 7 bases identical to TRBD1. DNA of the CDR3: TGTGCCACCAGTGGGGACAGAACCAATCAGCCCCAGCATTTT. Protein product: CATSGDRTNQPQHF.